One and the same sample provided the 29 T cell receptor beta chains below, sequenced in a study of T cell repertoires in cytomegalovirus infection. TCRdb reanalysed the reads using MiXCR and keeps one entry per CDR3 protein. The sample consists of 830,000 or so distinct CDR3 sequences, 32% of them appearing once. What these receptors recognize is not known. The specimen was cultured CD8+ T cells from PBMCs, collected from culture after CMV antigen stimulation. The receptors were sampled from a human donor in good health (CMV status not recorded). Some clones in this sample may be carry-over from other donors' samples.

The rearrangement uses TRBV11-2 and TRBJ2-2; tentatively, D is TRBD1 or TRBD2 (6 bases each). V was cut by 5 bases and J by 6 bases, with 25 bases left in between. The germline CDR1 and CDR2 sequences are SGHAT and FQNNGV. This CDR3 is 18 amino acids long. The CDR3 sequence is CASSRRQEGVSWAGELFF. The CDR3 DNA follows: TGTGCCAGCAGCCGCCGGCAGGAGGGGGTCTCATGGGCCGGGGAGCTGTTTTTT.

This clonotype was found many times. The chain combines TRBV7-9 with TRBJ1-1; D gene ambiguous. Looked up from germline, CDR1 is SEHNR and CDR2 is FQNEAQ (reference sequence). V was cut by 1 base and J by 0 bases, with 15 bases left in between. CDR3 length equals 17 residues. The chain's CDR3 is CASSLESRYPMNTEAFF. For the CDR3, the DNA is TGTGCCAGCAGCTTAGAGTCACGGTATCCGATGAACACTGAAGCTTTCTTT.

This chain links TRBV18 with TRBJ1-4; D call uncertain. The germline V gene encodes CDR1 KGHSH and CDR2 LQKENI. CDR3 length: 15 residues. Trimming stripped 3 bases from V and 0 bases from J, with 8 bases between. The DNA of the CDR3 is TGTGCCAGCTCACCGGAACCGGCAACTAATGAAAAACTGTTTTTT. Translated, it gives CASSPEPATNEKLFF. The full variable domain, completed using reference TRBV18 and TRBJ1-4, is NAGVMQNPRHLVRRRGQEARLRCSPMKGHSHVYWYRQLPEEGLKFMVYLQKENIIDESGMPKERFSAEFPKEGPSILRIQQVVRGDSAAYFCASSPEPATNEKLFFGSGTQLSVL.

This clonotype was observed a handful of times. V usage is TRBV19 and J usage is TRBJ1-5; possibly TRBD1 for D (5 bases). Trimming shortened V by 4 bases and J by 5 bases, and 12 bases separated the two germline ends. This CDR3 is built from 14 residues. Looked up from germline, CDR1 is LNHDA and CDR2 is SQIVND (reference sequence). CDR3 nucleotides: TGTGCCAGTAGTACGAGACAGCAGCATCAGCCCCAGCATTTT. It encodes CASSTRQQHQPQHF.

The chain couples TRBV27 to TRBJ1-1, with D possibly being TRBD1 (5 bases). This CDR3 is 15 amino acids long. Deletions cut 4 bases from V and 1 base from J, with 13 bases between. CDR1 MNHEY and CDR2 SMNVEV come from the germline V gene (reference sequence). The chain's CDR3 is CASSSSRGANTEAFF. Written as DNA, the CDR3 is TGTGCCAGCAGTTCCTCTAGGGGCGCGAACACTGAAGCTTTCTTT.

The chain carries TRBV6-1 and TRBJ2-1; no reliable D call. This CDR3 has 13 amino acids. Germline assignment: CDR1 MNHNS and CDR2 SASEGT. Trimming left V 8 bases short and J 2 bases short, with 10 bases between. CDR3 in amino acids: CASSDLPYNEQFF. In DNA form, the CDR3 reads TGTGCCAGCTCGGACCTCCCCTACAATGAGCAGTTCTTC.

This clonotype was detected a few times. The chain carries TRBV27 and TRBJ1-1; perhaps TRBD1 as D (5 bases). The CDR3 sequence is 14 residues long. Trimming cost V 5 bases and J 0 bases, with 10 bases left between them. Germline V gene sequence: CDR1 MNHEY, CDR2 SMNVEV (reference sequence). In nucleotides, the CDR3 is TGTGCCAGCAGTGGAAACAGGATGAACACTGAAGCTTTCTTT. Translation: CASSGNRMNTEAFF.

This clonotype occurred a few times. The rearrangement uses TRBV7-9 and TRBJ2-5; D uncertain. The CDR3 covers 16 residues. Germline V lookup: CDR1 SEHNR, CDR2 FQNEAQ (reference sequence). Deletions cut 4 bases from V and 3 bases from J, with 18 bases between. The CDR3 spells CASSSSAHRSEETQYF. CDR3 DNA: TGTGCCAGCAGCTCCTCTGCCCACCGGTCAGAAGAGACCCAGTACTTC. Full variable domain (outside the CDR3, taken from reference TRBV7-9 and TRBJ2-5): DTGVSQNPRHKITKRGQNVTFRCDPISEHNRLYWYRQTLGQGPEFLTYFQNEAQLEKSRLLSDRFSAERPKGSFSTLEIQRTEQGDSAMYLCASSSSAHRSEETQYFGPGTRLLVL.

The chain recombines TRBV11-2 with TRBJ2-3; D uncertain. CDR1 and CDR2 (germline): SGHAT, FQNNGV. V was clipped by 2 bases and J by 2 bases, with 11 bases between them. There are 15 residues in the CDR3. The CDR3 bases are TGTGCCAGCAGCTTAAGGGCCCGACCCACAGATACGCAGTATTTT. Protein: CASSLRARPTDTQYF. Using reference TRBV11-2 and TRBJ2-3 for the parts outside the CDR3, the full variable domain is EAGVAQSPRYKIIEKRQSVAFWCNPISGHATLYWYQQILGQGPKLLIQFQNNGVVDDSQLPKDRFSAERLKGVDSTLKIQPAKLEDSAVYLCASSLRARPTDTQYFGPGTRLTVL.

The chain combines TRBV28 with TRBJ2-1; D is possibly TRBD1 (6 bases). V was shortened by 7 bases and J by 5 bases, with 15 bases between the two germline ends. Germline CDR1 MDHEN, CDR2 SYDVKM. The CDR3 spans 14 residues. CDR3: CASNGGQKNNEQFF. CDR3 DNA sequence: TGTGCCAGCAACGGCGGACAGAAAAACAATGAGCAGTTCTTC. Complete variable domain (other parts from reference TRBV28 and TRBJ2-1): DVKVTQSSRYLVKRTGEKVFLECVQDMDHENMFWYRQDPGLGLRLIYFSYDVKMKEKGDIPEGYSVSREKKERFSLILESASTNQTSMYLCASNGGQKNNEQFFGPGTRLTVL.

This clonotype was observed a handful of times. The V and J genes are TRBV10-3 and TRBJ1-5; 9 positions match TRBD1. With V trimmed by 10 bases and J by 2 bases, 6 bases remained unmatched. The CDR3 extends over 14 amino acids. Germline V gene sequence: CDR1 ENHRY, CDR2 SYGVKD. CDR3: CATLGDRGNQPQHF. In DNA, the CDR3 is TGTGCCACCCTAGGGGACAGGGGCAATCAGCCCCAGCATTTT.

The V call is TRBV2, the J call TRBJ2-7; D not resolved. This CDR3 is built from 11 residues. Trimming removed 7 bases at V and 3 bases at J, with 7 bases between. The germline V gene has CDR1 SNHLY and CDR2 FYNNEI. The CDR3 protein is CASIGLYEQYV. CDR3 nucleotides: TGTGCCAGCATCGGCCTCTACGAGCAGTACGTC.

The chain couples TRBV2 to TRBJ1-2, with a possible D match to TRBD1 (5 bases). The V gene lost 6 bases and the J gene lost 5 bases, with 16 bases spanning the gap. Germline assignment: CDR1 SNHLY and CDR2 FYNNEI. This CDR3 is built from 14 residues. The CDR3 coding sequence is TGTGCCAGCAGGCAAGCCGGGACTGGATATGGCTACACCTTC. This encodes CASRQAGTGYGYTF.

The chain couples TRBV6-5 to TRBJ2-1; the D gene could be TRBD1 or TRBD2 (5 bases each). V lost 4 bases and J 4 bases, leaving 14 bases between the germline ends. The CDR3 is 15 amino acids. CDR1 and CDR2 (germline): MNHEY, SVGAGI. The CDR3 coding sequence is TGTGCCAGCAGTTCCGGGGCTCCCGGATACAATGAGCAGTTCTTC. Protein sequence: CASSSGAPGYNEQFF.

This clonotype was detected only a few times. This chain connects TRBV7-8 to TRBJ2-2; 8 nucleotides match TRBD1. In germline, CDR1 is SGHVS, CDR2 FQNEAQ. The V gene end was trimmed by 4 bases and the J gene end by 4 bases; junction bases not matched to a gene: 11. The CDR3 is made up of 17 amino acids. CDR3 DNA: TGTGCCAGCAGCTCGTCGGTTTCAGGGGGCGTCACCGGGGAGCTGTTTTTT. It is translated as CASSSSVSGGVTGELFF.

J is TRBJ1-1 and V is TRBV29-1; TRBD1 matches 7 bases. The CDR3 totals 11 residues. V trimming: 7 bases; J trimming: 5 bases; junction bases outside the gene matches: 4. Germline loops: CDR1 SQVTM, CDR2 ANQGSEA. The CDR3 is CSGAGGTEAFF. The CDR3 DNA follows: TGCAGCGGCGCAGGGGGGACTGAAGCTTTCTTT. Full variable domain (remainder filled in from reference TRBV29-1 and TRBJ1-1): SAVISQKPSRDICQRGTSLTIQCQVDSQVTMMFWYRQQPGQSLTLIATANQGSEATYESGFVIDKFPISRPNLTFSTLTVSNMSPEDSSIYLCSGAGGTEAFFGQGTRLTVV.

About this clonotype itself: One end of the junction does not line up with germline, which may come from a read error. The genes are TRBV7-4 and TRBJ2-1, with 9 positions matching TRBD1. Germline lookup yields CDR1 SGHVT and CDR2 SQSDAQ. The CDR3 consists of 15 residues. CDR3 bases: TGTGCCGGCAGCTCGGGACAGGGCCCCTACAATGAGCAGTTCTTC. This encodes CAGSSGQGPYNEQFF.

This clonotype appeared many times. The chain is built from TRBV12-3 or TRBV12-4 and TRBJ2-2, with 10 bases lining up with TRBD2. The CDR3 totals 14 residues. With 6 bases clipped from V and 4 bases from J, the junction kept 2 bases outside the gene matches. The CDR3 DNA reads TGTGCCAGCAGAAGGACTAGCGGCACCGGGGAGCTGTTTTTT. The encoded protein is CASRRTSGTGELFF.

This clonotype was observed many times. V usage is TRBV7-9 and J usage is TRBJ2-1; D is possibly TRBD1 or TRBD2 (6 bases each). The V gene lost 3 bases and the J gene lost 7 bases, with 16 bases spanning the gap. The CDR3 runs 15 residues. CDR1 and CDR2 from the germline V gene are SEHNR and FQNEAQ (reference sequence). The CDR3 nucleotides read TGTGCCAGCAGCTTTCTAATAGGGGGGATGAATGAGCAGTTCTTC. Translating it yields CASSFLIGGMNEQFF.

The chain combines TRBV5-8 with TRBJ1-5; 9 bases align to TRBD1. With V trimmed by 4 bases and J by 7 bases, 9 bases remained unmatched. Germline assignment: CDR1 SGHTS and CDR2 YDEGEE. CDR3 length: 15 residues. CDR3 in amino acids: CASSPGTGSRQPQHF. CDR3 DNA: TGTGCCAGCAGCCCCGGGACAGGGTCGCGGCAGCCCCAGCATTTT.

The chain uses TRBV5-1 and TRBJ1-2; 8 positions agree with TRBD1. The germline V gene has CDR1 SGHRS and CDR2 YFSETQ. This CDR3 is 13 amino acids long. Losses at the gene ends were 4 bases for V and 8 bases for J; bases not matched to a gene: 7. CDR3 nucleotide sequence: TGCGCCAGCAGCACGGACAGGGTGGAAGGCTACACCTTC. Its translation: CASSTDRVEGYTF.

The DNA of the CDR3 is TGTGCCAGCAGTCCGGGACAGGGAAGGGCTGGGGCCAACGTCCTGACTTTC. This encodes CASSPGQGRAGANVLTF. The gene calls are TRBV12-3 or TRBV12-4 and TRBJ2-6, with 9 bases matching TRBD1. V was pared by 5 bases and J by 2 bases, with 7 bases of the junction left unmatched. The CDR3 sequence is 17 residues long.

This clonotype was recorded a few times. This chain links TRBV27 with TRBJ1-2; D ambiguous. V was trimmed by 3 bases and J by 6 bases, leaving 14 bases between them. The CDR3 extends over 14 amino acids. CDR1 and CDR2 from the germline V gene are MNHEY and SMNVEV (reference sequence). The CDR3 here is CASSFVGTSDGYTF. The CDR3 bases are TGTGCCAGCAGTTTCGTGGGCACGTCCGATGGCTACACCTTC.

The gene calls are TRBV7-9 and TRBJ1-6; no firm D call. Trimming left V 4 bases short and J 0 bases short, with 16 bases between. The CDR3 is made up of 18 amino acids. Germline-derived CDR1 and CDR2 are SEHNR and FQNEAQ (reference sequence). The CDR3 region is CASSSARQESSYNSPLHF. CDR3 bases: TGTGCCAGCAGCTCAGCCCGGCAGGAGAGCTCCTATAATTCACCCCTCCACTTT.

CDR3 DNA: TGTGCCAGCATCCAAACGGGGACTGAAGCTTTCTTT. This encodes CASIQTGTEAFF. V gene TRBV6-6 combines with J gene TRBJ1-1; D gene unclear. Germline values: CDR1 MNHNY, CDR2 SVGAGI (reference sequence). CDR3 length: 12 amino acids. Trimming removed 7 bases at V and 5 bases at J, with 11 bases between.

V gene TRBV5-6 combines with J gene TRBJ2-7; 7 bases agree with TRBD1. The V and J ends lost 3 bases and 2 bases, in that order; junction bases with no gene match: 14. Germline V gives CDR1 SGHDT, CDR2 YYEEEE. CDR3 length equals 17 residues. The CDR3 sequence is CASSSTIRGRGPYEQYV. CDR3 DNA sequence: TGTGCCAGCAGCTCGACCATTAGGGGGCGCGGGCCCTACGAGCAGTACGTC.

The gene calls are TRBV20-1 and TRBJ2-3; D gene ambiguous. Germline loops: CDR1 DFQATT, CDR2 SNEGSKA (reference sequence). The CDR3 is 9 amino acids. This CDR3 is CRPGDTQYF. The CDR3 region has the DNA TGCAGACCGGGCGATACGCAGTATTTT.

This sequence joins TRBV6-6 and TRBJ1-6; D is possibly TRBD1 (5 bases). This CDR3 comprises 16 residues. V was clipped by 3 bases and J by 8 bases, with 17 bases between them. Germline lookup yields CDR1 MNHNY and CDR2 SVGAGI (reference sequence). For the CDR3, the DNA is TGTGCCAGCAGTTATTCCCTTGGGACTGAAGATTCACCCCTCCACTTT. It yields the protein CASSYSLGTEDSPLHF.

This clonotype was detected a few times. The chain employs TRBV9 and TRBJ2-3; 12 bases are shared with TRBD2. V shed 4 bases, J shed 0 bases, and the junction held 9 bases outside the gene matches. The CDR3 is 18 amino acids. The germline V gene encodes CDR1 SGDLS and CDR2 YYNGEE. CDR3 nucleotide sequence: TGTGCCAGCAGCCCCAGGACTAGCGGGGCGCCTAGCACAGATACGCAGTATTTT. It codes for CASSPRTSGAPSTDTQYF. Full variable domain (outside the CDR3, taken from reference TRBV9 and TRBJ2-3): DSGVTQTPKHLITATGQRVTLRCSPRSGDLSVYWYQQSLDQGLQFLIQYYNGEERAKGNILERFSAQQFPDLHSELNLSSLELGDSALYFCASSPRTSGAPSTDTQYFGPGTRLTVL.